The 12 T cell receptor beta chains below were found in one sample sequenced in a study of blood T cells in healthy people across ages. Primers used in a second PCR of about 6 to 11 cycles were a sample-barcoded 5' primer and a J-beta primer mix. TCRdb reprocessed the 5' RACE reads with MiXCR, giving one entry per CDR3 protein. The table shows approximately 1,000,000 distinct CDR3 sequences, with 35% to 40% occurring only once. Sequenced: blood. The source is a man younger than 30 in good health.

CDR3 nucleotides: TGCAGTGCTAGAGATGGGACGGGGGCTTGGAATGAGCAGTTCTTC. It translates to CSARDGTGAWNEQFF. The V gene is TRBV20-1, the J gene TRBJ2-1; the D call may be TRBD1 or TRBD2 (6 bases each). The CDR3 length is 15 residues. CDR1 is DFQATT and CDR2 is SNEGSKA in the germline V gene (reference sequence). Trimming stripped 0 bases from V and 7 bases from J, with 16 bases between.

This clonotype was recorded at least ten times. Relative to the germline gene, one junction end is altered; a read error may explain this. CDR3 protein: CASSSRNEQFF. In nucleotides, the CDR3 is TGCGCCAGCAGCTCCAGGAATGAGCAGTTCTTC. The chain links TRBV7-2 to TRBJ2-1; D remains unclear. Germline assignment: CDR1 SGHTA and CDR2 FQGNSA. The CDR3 is made up of 11 amino acids.

Notes on this clonotype: Relative to the germline gene, one junction end is altered; a read error may explain this. The chain combines TRBV10-3 with TRBJ2-3; D may correspond to TRBD1 or TRBD2 (6 bases each). The length of the CDR3 is 15 residues. The germline V gene encodes CDR1 ENHRY and CDR2 SYGVKD. CDR3 coding DNA: TGTGCCATCAGTGGGGCTGTAGGGAGGACAGATGCGCAGTATTTT. Translating gives CAISGAVGRTDAQYF.

This clonotype occurred a few times. This may be a read error: a much more frequent sequence differs by one nucleotide. This sequence joins TRBV20-1 and TRBJ1-2; D is perhaps TRBD1 (6 bases). This CDR3 contains 15 residues. V lost 0 bases and J 4 bases, leaving 15 bases between the germline ends. Germline assignment: CDR1 DFQATT and CDR2 SNEGSKA (reference sequence). The CDR3 nucleotides are TGCAGTGCTAGAGAGTGGGACGACAGGAGCTATGGCTACACCTTC. Its translation: CSAREWDDRSYGYTF.

This chain connects TRBV20-1 to TRBJ2-1, with 10 positions matching TRBD2. TRBJ2-7 matches the DNA end more closely, so the J call is doubtful. The V gene's germline CDR1 is DFQATT and CDR2 SNEGSKA (reference sequence). The CDR3 has 19 amino acids. For the CDR3, the DNA is TGCAGTGCGCGAATATGGACTAGCGGCAACGGTAGCTCCTACAATGAGCAGTACTTC. The encoded protein is CSARIWTSGNGSSYNEQYF.

This clonotype was picked up a small number of times. This chain connects TRBV5-1 to TRBJ2-3; no definite D call. CDR1 is SGHRS and CDR2 is YFSETQ in the germline V gene. This CDR3 has 14 residues. Trimming stripped 4 bases from V and 4 bases from J, with 13 bases between. CDR3 sequence (DNA): TGCGCCAGCAGCCTGTCCGGATTGGCAGATACGCAGTATTTT. Amino acids: CASSLSGLADTQYF. Complete variable domain (other parts from reference TRBV5-1 and TRBJ2-3): KAGVTQTPRYLIKTRGQQVTLSCSPISGHRSVSWYQQTPGQGLQFLFEYFSETQRNKGNFPGRFSGRQFSNSRSEMNVSTLELGDSALYLCASSLSGLADTQYFGPGTRLTVL.

This chain links TRBV4-1 with TRBJ1-4, with D perhaps TRBD1 (5 bases). This CDR3 has 16 residues. The germline V and J ends were trimmed by 0 bases and 5 bases, with 13 bases remaining between them. In germline, CDR1 is MGHRA, CDR2 YSYEKL. The CDR3, as DNA: TGCGCCAGCAGCCAAGATCCGGGCGGGGGGAATGAAAAACTGTTTTTT. Translating gives CASSQDPGGGNEKLFF.

As for this clonotype: The junction departs from the called germline gene at one end, perhaps through a read error. V and J are TRBV10-3 and TRBJ2-1, with D possibly matching TRBD1 (6 bases). Germline CDR1 is ENHRY and CDR2 is SYGVKD. The CDR3 consists of 16 residues. The CDR3 loop reads CAISGRDTSSYNKQFF. CDR3 bases: TGTGCCATCAGTGGCCGGGACACGAGCTCCTACAATAAGCAGTTCTTC.

The V call is TRBV9, the J call TRBJ2-1; the D gene is possibly TRBD2 (6 bases). CDR1 is SGDLS, CDR2 YYNGEE, per germline. The V and J ends lost 4 bases and 6 bases respectively, with 14 bases between them. CDR3 length equals 14 residues. In nucleotides, the CDR3 is TGTGCCAGCAGCTCGAGTGCCGGGAGCAATGAGCAGTTCTTC. Translation gives CASSSSAGSNEQFF.

Only a few counts were recorded for this clonotype. The chain has TRBV7-9 and TRBJ2-7, with D possibly being TRBD2 (6 bases). The germline gives CDR1 SEHNR, CDR2 FQNEAQ (reference sequence). V lost 3 bases and J 6 bases, leaving 18 bases between the germline ends. This CDR3 region has 15 residues. The CDR3 sequence is CASSFPPSGEGEQYF. DNA for the CDR3: TGTGCCAGCAGCTTTCCCCCTTCGGGGGAAGGCGAGCAGTACTTC.

This chain links TRBV15 with TRBJ1-2; 7 bases fit TRBD1. The V gene's germline CDR1 is LNHNV and CDR2 YYDKDF (reference sequence). This CDR3 has 13 amino acids. Unmatched junction bases numbered 6, after V lost 7 bases and J lost 4 bases. CDR3 in DNA: TGTGCCACCAACAGGGGAGAAACCTATGGCTACACCTTC. Its protein is CATNRGETYGYTF. Together with reference TRBV15 and TRBJ1-2, the CDR3 gives the full variable domain: DAMVIQNPRYQVTQFGKPVTLSCSQTLNHNVMYWYQQKSSQAPKLLFHYYDKDFNNEADTPDNFQSRRPNTSFCFLDIRSPGLGDTAMYLCATNRGETYGYTFGSGTRLTVV.

In its sample, this clonotype was seen a few times. The CDR3 sequence: CASRQNGPNTEAFF. In nucleotides, the CDR3 is TGTGCCAGCCGGCAGAACGGACCGAACACTGAAGCTTTCTTT. This chain links TRBV27 with TRBJ1-1; D is uncertain. The CDR3 totals 14 residues. Between the trimmed V and J ends, which lost 8 bases and 1 base, there was a span of 14 bases. The germline gives CDR1 MNHEY, CDR2 SMNVEV (reference sequence).